This T cell receptor beta chain was sequenced during a study of cytomegalovirus exposure and HLA in healthy donors. Turning to the study itself: A prior analysis found 95 million to 140 million unique TCR beta sequences from around 190 million T cells.

This clone came up a few times. Its target is unknown. The PCR employed 60 Vbeta primers together with 13 Jbeta primers. Clones were read by immunoSEQ multiplex PCR, and TCRdb kept only the in-frame ones, dropping some. Here the sample spans 130,000 or so clones, around three fifths being singletons. Findings and caveats of the study: Reports indicate that TCR beta sequences accurately predicted the HLA-A and HLA-B alleles of most subjects. There were several of the most significant clusters that appeared linked to common viral pathogens in a later analysis. Most TCR beta V segments were productive about 90% or about 30% of the time in an earlier analysis.

The trim removed 7 bases at V and 6 bases at J, leaving 9 bases unmatched. CDR3 length equals 13 residues. Germline loops: CDR1 MGHDK, CDR2 SYGVNS. This receptor was identified in a male donor in good health and CMV-seronegative. The chain uses TRBV25-1 and TRBJ2-7, with 7 bases that match TRBD2. Sequenced: PBMCs. In DNA form, the CDR3 reads TGTGCCAGCATTGGCCCCCCGGGGGGCGAGCAGTACTTC. Translating gives CASIGPPGGEQYF.